These 3 T cell receptor beta chains were sequenced from one sample in a study of control samples from healthy donors and cancer patients. Measured with immunoSEQ multiplex PCR; TCRdb has only the in-frame clones, and not every one. The table includes 100,000 to 130,000 clones, 70% to 85% detected once. The sample comprised blood. Source of these receptors: a man in his late teens or twenties in good health.

The rearrangement joins TRBV19 to TRBJ1-1, with a weak D call TRBD1 (5 bases). CDR1 is LNHDA and CDR2 is SQIVND in the germline V gene (reference sequence). V lost 7 bases to trimming and J lost 5 bases, with 17 bases between them. The CDR3 sequence is 14 residues long. The CDR3 protein is CASTIRGEVTEAFF. The CDR3 DNA follows: TGTGCCAGTACCATTCGGGGGGAGGTGACTGAAGCTTTCTTT.

The chain couples TRBV5-1 to TRBJ1-3; a weak D match, TRBD1 (5 bases). This CDR3 has 17 amino acids. Deletions cut 0 bases from V and 4 bases from J, with 17 bases between. Germline CDR1 reads SGHRS; CDR2 reads YFSETQ. DNA for the CDR3: TGCGCCAGCAGCTTGGTACCCCAGGGAGCTGGAGGAAACACCATATATTTT. This codes for CASSLVPQGAGGNTIYF.

The chain joins TRBV19 to TRBJ2-5, with a weak D call TRBD2 (6 bases). This CDR3 is built from 14 residues. CDR1 is LNHDA, CDR2 SQIVND, per germline (reference sequence). The germline V and J ends were trimmed by 5 bases and 4 bases, with 14 bases remaining between them. The CDR3 region is CASSGTGVSETQYF. The CDR3 bases are TGTGCCAGTAGTGGTACGGGGGTCTCAGAGACCCAGTACTTC.